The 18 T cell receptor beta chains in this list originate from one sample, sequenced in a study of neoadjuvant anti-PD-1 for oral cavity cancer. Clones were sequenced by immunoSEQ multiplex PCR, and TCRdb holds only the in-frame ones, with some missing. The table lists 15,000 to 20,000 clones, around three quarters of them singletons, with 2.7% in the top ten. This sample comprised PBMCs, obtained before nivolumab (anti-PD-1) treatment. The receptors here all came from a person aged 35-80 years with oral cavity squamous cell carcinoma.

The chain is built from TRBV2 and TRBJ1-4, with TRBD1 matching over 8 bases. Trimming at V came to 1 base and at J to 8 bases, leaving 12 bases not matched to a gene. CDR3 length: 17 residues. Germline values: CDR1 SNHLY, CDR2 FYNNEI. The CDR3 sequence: CASSEGGSGQGREKLFF. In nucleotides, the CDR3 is TGTGCCAGCAGTGAAGGCGGGTCCGGACAGGGAAGGGAAAAACTGTTTTTT.

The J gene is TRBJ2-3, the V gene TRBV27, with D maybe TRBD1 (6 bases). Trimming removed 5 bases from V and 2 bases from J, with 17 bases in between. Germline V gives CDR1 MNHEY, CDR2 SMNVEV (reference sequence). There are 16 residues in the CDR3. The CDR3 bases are TGTGCCAGCAGTCTGACAGGCACACTCGTCACAGATACGCAGTATTTT. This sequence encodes CASSLTGTLVTDTQYF.

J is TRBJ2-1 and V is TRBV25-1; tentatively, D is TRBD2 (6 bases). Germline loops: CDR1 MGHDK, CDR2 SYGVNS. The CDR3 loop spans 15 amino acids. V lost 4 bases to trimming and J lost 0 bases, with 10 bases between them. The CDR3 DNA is TGTGCCAGCAGTGTCGCGGGGAGCTCCTACAATGAGCAGTTCTTC. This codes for CASSVAGSSYNEQFF.

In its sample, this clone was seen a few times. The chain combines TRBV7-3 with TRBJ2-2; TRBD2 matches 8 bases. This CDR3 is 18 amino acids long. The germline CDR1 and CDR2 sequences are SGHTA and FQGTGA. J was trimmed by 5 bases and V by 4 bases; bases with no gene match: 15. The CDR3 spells CASSSPSLGSGMTGELFF. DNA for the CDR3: TGTGCCAGCAGCTCTCCCTCTTTGGGTAGCGGGATGACCGGGGAGCTGTTTTTT.

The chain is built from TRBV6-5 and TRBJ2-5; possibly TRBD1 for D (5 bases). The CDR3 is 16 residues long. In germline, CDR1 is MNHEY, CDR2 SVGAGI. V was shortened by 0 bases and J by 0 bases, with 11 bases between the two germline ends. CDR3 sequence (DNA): TGTGCCAGCAGTTACTCGGGGCGGTCTTACCAAGAGACCCAGTACTTC. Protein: CASSYSGRSYQETQYF.

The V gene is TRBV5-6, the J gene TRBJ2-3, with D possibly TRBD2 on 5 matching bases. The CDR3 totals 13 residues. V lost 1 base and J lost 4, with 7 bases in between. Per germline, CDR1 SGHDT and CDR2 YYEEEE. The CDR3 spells CASSLLEADTQYF. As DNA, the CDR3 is TGTGCCAGCAGCTTGTTGGAGGCAGATACGCAGTATTTT.

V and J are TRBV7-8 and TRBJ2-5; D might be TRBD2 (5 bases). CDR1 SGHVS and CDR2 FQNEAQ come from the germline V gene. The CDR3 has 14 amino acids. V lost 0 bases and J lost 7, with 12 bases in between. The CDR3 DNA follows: TGTGCCAGCAGCTTAGCGCAGATTCGGGGGACCCAGTACTTC. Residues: CASSLAQIRGTQYF.

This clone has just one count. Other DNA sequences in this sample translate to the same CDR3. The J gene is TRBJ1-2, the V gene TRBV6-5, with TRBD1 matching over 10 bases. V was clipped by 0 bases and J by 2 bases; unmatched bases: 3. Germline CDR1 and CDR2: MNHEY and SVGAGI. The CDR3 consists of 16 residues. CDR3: CASSYSRTGGNYGYTF. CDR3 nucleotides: TGTGCCAGCAGTTACTCGAGGACAGGGGGGAACTATGGCTACACCTTC.

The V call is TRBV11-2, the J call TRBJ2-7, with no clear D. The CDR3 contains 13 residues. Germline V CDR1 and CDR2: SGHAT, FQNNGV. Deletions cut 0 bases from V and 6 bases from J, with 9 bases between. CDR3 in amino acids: CASSLESISEQYF. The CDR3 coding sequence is TGTGCCAGCAGCTTAGAGTCGATAAGCGAGCAGTACTTC.

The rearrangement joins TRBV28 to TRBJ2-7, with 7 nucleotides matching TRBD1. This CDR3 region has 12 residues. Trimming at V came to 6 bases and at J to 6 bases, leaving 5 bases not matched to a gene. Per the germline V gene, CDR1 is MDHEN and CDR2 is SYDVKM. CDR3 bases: TGTGCCAGCAGGCTACAGGGGTTCGAGCAGTACTTC. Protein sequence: CASRLQGFEQYF. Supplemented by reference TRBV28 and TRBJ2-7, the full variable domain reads DVKVTQSSRYLVKRTGEKVFLECVQDMDHENMFWYRQDPGLGLRLIYFSYDVKMKEKGDIPEGYSVSREKKERFSLILESASTNQTSMYLCASRLQGFEQYFGPGTRLTVT.

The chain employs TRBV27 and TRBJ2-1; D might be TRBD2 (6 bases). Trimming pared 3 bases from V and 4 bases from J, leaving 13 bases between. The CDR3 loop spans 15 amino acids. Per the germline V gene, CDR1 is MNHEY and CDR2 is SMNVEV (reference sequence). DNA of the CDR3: TGTGCCAGCAGTTTGGTTGGCGGGACGTACAATGAGCAGTTCTTC. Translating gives CASSLVGGTYNEQFF.

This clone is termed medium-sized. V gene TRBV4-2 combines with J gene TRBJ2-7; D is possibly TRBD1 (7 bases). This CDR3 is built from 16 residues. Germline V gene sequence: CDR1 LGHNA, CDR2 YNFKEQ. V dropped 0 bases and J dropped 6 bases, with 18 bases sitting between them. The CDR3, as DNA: TGTGCCAGCAGCCAAGAACTCGGTACAGGGGAGGTCGAGCAGTACTTC. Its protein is CASSQELGTGEVEQYF.

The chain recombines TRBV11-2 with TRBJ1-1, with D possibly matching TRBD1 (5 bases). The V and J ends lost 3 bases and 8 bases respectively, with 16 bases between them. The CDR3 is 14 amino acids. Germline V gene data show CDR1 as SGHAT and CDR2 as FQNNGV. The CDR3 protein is CASSFLGPGREAFF. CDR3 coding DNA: TGTGCCAGCAGCTTTTTAGGACCGGGGCGGGAAGCTTTCTTT.

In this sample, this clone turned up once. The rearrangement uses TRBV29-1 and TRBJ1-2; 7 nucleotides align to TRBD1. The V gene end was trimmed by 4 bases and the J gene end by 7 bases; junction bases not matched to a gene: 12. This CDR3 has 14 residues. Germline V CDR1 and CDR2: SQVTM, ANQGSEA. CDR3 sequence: CSVGYVGGRRGYTF. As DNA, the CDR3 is TGCAGCGTTGGATATGTAGGGGGCCGGCGTGGCTACACCTTC.

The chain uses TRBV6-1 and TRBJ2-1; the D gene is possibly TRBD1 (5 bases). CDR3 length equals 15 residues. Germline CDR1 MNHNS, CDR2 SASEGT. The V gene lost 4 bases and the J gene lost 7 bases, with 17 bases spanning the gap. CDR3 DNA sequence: TGTGCCAGCAGTGCCCTTAGGGCCCCAGGGAATGAGCAGTTCTTC. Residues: CASSALRAPGNEQFF.

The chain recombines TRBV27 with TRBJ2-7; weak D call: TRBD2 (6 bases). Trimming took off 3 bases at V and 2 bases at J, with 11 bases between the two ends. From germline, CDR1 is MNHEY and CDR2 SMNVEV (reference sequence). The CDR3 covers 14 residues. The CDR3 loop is CASSFQQRAYEQYF. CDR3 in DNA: TGTGCCAGCAGTTTTCAACAGCGGGCCTACGAGCAGTACTTC.

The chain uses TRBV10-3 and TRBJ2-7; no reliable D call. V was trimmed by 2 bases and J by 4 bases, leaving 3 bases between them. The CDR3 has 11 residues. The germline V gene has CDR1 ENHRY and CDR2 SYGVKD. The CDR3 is CAISEEYEQYF. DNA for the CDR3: TGTGCCATCAGTGAGGAGTACGAGCAGTACTTC.

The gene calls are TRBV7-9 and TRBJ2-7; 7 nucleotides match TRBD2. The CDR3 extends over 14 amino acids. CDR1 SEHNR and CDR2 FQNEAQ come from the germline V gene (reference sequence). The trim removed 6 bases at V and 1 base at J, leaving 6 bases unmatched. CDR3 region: CASSLTSASYEQYF. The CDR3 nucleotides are TGTGCCAGCAGTCTCACTAGCGCGTCCTACGAGCAGTACTTC.